This T cell receptor beta chain comes out of a study of cytomegalovirus exposure and HLA in healthy donors. TCRdb's copy holds only in-frame clones and misses some; the assay was immunoSEQ multiplex PCR. The data contain 120,000 to 150,000 clones, around 87% of them singletons. This CDR3 is 15 amino acids long. CDR1 and CDR2 from the germline V gene are SQVTM and ANQGSEA. With V trimmed by 4 bases and J by 5 bases, 11 bases remained unmatched. What was sequenced was PBMCs. This receptor was obtained from a man between 18 and 29 years old in good health and CMV-seropositive. V gene TRBV29-1 combines with J gene TRBJ1-2, with 9 nucleotides matching TRBD1. The CDR3 here is CSVGKGTGQRYGYTF. Here the CDR3 DNA reads TGCAGCGTTGGTAAGGGGACAGGGCAGAGGTATGGCTACACCTTC.